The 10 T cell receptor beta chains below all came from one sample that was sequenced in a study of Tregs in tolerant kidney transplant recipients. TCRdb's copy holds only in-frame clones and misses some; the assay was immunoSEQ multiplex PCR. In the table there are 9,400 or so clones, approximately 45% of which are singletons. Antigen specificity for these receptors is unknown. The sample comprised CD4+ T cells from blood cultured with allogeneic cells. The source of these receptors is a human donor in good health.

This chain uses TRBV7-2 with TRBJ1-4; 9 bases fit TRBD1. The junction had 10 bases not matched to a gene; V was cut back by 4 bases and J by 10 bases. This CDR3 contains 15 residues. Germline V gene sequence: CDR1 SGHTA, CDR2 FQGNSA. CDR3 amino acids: CASSSAPGQGGKLFF. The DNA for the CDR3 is TGTGCCAGCAGCTCAGCCCCGGGACAGGGAGGAAAACTGTTTTTT. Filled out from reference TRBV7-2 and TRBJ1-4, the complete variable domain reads GAGVSQSPSNKVTEKGKDVELRCDPISGHTALYWYRQSLGQGLEFLIYFQGNSAPDKSGLPSDRFSAERTGGSVSTLTIQRTQQEDSAVYLCASSSAPGQGGKLFFGSGTQLSVL.

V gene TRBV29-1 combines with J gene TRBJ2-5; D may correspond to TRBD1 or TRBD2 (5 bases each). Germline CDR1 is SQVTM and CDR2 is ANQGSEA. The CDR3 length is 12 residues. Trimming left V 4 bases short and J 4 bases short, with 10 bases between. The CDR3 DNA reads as TGCAGCGTTGCGCCAGGGACAGAGACCCAGTACTTC. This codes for CSVAPGTETQYF.

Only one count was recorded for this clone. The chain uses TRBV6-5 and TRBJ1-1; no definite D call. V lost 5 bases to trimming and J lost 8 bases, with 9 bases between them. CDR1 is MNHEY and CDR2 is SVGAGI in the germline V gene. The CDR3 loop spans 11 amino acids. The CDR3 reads CASSRGIEAFF. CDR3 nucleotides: TGTGCCAGCAGTCGTGGTATCGAAGCTTTCTTT.

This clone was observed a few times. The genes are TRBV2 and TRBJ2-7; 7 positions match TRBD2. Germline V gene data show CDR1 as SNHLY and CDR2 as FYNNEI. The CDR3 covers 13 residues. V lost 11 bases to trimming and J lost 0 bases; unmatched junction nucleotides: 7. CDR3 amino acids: CAGSRDYSYEQYF. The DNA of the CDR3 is TGTGCCGGAAGCCGGGACTACTCCTACGAGCAGTACTTC.

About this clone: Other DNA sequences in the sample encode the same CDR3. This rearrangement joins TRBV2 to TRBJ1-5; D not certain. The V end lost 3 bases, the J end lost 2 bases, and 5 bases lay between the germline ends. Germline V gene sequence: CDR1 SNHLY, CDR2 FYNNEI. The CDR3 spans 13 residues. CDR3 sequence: CASSEEGNQPQHF. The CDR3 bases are TGTGCCAGCAGTGAGGAAGGCAATCAGCCCCAGCATTTT.

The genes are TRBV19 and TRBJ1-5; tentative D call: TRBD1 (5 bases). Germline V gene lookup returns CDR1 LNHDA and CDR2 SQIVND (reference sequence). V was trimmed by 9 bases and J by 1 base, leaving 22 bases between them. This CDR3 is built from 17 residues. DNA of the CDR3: TGTGCCAGCAAACCCGGGGCCCGAAAGAGGAGCAATCAGCCCCAGCATTTT. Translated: CASKPGARKRSNQPQHF.

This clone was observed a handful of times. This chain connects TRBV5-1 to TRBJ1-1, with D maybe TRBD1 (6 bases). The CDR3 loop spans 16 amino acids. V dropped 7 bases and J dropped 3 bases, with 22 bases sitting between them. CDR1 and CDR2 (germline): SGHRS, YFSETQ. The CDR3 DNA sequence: TGCGCCAGCCGGGAAAAGGGGGGGGCGTCCCACACTGAAGCTTTCTTT. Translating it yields CASREKGGASHTEAFF.

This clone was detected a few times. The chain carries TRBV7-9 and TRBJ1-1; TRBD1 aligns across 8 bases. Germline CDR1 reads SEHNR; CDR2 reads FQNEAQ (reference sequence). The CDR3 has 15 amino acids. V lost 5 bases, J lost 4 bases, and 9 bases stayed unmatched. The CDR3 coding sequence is TGTGCCAGCAGCCCCCGGACAGGGATGAGCACTGAAGCTTTCTTT. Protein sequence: CASSPRTGMSTEAFF. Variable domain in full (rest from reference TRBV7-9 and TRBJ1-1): DTGVSQNPRHKITKRGQNVTFRCDPISEHNRLYWYRQTLGQGPEFLTYFQNEAQLEKSRLLSDRFSAERPKGSFSTLEIQRTEQGDSAMYLCASSPRTGMSTEAFFGQGTRLTVV.

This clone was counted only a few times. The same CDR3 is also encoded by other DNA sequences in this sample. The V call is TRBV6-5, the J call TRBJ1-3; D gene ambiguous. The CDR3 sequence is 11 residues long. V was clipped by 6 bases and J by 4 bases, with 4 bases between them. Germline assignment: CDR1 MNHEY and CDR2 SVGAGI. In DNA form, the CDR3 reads TGTGCCAGCAGCCGAGGAAACACCATATATTTT. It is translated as CASSRGNTIYF.

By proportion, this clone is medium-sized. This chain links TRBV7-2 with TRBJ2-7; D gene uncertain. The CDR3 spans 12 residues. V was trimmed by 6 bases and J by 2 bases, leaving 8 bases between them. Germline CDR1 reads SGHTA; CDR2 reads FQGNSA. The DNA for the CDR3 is TGTGCCAGCAGGGGTGGGCCCTACGAGCAGTACTTC. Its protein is CASRGGPYEQYF.